The TCR beta chain described here comes from a study of blood T cell repertoires in COVID-19. Study in general: T cells, B-cell-depleted T cells, or PBMCs provided the cDNA or gDNA that served as material.

In the source study's methods: Estimates of nucleated cell counts were drawn from the amplification of reference gene primers. Profiling relied on immunoSEQ multiplex PCR, and the TCRdb table lists in-frame clones only, not all of them. V and J calls plus clone size are reproduced from that table; the DNA served to infer D and trimming. The sample consists of 100,000 to 150,000 clones, more than 75% of them appearing once. With V trimmed by 1 base and J by 8 bases, 4 bases remained unmatched. CDR3 length: 15 residues. Germline loops: CDR1 SGHAT, CDR2 FQNNGV. The sample comprised peripheral blood. The sequence derives from an older man with active COVID-19. This rearrangement joins TRBV11-2 to TRBJ2-1; 11 bases fit TRBD2. CDR3 in amino acids: CASSLGLAGSHEQFF. The CDR3 coding sequence is TGTGCCAGCAGCTTAGGACTAGCGGGAAGCCATGAGCAGTTCTTC.